The present T cell receptor (beta chain) was sequenced within a study of blood T cell repertoires in COVID-19. This clone was seen a handful of times. Profiled with immunoSEQ multiplex PCR; TCRdb holds only in-frame clones, not every one. The table records roughly 60,000 clones, 75% to 90% of them present only once. Trimming pared 4 bases from V and 4 bases from J, leaving 10 bases between. Germline V gene data show CDR1 as MNHEY and CDR2 as SMNVEV (reference sequence). The CDR3 has 14 amino acids. Specimen: peripheral blood. This sequence originates from a man older than 75 with acute or convalescent COVID-19. The rearrangement joins TRBV27 to TRBJ2-2; D remains unclear. The chain's CDR3 is CASSSGVATGELFF. The CDR3 DNA sequence: TGTGCCAGCAGTTCTGGTGTGGCCACCGGGGAGCTGTTTTTT.